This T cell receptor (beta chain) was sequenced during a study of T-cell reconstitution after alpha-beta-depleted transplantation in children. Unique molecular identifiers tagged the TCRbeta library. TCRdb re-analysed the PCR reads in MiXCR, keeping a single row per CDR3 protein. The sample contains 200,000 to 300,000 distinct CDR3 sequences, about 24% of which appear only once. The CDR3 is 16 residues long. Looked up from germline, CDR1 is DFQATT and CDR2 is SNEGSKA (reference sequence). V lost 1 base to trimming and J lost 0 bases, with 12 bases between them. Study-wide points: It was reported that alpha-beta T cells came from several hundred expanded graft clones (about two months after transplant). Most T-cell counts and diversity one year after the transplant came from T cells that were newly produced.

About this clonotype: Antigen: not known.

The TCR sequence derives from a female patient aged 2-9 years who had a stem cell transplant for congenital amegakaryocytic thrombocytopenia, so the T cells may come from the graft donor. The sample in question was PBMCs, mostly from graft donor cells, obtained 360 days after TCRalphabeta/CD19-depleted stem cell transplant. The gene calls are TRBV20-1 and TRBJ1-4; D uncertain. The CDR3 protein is CSARAGLPPTNEKLFF. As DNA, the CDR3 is TGCAGTGCTAGAGCTGGGCTGCCTCCAACTAATGAAAAACTGTTTTTT.